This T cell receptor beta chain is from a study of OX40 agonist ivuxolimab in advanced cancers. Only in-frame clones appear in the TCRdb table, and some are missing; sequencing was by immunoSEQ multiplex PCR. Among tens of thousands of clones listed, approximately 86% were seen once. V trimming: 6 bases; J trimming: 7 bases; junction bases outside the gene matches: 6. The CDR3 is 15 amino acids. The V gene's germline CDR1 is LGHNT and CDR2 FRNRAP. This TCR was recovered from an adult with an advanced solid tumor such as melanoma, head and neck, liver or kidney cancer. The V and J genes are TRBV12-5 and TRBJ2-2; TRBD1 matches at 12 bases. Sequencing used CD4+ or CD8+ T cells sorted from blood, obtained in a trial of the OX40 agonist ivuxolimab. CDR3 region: CASGPGQGAIGELFF. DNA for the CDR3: TGTGCTAGTGGCCCGGGACAGGGGGCAATCGGGGAGCTGTTTTTT.